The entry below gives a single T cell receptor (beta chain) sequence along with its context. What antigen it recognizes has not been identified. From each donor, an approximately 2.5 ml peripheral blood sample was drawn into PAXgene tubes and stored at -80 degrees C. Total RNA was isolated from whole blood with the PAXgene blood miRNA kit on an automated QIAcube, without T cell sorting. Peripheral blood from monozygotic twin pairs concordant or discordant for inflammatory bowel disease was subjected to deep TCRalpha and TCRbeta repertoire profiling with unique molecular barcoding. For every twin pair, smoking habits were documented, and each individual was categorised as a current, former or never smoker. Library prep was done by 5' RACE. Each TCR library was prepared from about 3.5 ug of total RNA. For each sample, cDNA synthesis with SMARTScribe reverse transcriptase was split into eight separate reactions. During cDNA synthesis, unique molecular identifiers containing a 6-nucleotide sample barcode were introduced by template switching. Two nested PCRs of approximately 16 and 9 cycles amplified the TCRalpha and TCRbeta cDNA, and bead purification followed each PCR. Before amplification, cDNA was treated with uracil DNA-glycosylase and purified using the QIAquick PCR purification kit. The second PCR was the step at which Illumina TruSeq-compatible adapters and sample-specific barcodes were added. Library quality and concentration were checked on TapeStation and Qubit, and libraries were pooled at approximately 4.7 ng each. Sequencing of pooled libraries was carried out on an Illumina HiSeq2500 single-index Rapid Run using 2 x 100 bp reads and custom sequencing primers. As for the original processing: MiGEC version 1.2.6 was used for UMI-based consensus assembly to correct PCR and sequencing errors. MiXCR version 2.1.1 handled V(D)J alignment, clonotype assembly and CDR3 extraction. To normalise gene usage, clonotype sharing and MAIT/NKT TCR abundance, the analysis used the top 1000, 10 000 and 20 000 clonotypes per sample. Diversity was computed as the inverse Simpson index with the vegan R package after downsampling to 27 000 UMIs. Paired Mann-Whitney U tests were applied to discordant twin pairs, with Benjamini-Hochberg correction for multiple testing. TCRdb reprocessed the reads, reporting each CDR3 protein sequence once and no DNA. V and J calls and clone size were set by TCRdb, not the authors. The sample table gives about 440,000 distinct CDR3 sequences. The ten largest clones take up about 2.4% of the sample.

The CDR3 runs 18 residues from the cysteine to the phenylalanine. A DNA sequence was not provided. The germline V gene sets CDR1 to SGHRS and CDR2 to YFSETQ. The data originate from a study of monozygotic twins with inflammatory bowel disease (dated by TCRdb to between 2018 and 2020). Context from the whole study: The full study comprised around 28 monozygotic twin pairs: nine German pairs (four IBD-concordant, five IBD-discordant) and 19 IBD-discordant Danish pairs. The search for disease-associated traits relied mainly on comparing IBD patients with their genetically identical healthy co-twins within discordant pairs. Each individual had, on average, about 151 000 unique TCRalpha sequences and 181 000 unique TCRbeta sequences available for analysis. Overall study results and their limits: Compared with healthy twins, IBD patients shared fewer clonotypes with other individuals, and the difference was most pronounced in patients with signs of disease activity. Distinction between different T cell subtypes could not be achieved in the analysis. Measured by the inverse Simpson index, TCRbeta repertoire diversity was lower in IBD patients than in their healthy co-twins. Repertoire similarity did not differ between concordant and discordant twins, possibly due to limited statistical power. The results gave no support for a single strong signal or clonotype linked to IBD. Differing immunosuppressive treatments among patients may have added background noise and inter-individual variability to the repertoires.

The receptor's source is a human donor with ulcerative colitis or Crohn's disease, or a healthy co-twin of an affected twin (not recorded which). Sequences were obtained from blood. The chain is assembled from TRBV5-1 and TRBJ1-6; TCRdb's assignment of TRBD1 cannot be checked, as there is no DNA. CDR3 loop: CASSSTTGGDSYNSPLHF. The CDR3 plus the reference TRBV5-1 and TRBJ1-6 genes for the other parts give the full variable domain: KAGVTQTPRYLIKTRGQQVTLSCSPISGHRSVSWYQQTPGQGLQFLFEYFSETQRNKGNFPGRFSGRQFSNSRSEMNVSTLELGDSALYLCASSSTTGGDSYNSPLHFGNGTRLTVT.